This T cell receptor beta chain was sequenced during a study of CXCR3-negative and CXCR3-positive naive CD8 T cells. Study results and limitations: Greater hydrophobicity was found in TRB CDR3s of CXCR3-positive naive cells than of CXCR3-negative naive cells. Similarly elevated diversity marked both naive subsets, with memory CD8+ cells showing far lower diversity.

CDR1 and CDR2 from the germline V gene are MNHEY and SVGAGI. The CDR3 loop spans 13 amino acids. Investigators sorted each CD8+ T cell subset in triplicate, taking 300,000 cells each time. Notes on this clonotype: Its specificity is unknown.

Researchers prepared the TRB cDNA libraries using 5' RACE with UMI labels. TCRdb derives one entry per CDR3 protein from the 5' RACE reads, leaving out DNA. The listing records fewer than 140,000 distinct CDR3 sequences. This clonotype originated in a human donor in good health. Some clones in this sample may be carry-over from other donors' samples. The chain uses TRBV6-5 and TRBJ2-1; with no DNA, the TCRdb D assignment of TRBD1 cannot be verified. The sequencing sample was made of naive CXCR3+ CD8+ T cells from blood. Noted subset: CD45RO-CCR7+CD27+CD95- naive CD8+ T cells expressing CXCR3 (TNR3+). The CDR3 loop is CASSYSMGHEQFF.